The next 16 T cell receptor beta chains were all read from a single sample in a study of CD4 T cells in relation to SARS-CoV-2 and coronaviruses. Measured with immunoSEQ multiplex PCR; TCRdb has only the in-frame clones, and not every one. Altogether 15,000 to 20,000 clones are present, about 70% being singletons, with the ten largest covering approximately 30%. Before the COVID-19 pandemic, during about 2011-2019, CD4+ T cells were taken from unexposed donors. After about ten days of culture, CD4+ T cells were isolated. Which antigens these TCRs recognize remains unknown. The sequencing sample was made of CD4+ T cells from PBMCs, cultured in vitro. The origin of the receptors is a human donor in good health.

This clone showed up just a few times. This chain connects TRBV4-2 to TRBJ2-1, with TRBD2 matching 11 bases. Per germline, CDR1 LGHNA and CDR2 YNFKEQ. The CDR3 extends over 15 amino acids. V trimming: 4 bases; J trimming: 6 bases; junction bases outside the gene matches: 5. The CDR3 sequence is CASSPIAGGGNEQFF. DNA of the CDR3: TGTGCCAGCAGCCCCATAGCGGGAGGGGGCAATGAGCAGTTCTTC.

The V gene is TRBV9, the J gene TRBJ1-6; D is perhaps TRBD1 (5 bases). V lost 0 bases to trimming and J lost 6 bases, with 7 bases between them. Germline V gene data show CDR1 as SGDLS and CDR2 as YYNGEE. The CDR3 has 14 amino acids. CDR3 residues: CASSVAGINSPLHF. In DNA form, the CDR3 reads TGTGCCAGCAGCGTAGCAGGGATTAATTCACCCCTCCACTTT.

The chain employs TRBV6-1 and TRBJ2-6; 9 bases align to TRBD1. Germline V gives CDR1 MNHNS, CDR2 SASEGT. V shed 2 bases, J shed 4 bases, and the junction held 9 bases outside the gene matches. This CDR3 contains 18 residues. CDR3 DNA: TGTGCCAGCAGTGAAAGTCGGGGGACAGGGCTCGGGGCCAACGTCCTGACTTTC. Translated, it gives CASSESRGTGLGANVLTF.

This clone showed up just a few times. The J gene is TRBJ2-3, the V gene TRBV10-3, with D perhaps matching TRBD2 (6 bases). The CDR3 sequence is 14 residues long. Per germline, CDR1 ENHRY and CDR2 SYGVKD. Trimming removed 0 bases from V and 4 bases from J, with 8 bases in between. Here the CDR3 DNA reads TGTGCCATCAGTGAGTCCGGGGGTCCAGATACGCAGTATTTT. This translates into CAISESGGPDTQYF.

The CDR3 spells CASSDSGRVRGSYTF. For the CDR3, the DNA is TGTGCCAGCAGTGATTCGGGCAGGGTGAGGGGGAGCTACACCTTC. This chain links TRBV2 with TRBJ1-2; D possibly corresponds to TRBD1 (6 bases). The CDR3 totals 15 residues. Germline lookup yields CDR1 SNHLY and CDR2 FYNNEI. Trimming took 3 bases from V and 9 from J, leaving 20 bases between them.

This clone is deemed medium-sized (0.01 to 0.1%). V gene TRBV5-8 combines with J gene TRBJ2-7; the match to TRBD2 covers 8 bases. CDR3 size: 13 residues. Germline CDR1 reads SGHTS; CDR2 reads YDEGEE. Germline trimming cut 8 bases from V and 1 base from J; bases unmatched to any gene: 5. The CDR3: CASRLAPSYEQYF. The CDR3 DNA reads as TGTGCCAGTAGACTAGCGCCGTCCTACGAGCAGTACTTC.

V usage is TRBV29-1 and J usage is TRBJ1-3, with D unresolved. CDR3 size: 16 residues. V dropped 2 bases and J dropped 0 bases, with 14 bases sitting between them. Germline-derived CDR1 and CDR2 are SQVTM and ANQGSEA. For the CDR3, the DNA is TGCAGCGTTGAACAAGTGGGCTCCAGCTCTGGAAACACCATATATTTT. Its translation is CSVEQVGSSSGNTIYF.

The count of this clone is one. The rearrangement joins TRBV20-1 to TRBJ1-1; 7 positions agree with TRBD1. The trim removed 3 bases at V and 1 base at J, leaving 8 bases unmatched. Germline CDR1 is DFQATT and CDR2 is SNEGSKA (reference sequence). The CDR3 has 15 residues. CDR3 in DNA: TGCAGTGCTAGTATGGGGACAGACCGGAACACTGAAGCTTTCTTT. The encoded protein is CSASMGTDRNTEAFF.

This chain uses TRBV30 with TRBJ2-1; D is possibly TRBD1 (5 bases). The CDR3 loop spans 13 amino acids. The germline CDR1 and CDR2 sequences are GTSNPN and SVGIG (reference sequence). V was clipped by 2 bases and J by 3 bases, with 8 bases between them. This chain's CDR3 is CAWSLGDYNEQFF. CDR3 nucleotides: TGTGCCTGGAGTTTAGGGGACTACAATGAGCAGTTCTTC.

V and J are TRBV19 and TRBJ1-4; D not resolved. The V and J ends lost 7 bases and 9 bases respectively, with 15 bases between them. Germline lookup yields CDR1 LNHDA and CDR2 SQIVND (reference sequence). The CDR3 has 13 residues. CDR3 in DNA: TGTGCCAGTACCCCCGGGGAGGGTCAAAAACTGTTTTTT. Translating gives CASTPGEGQKLFF.

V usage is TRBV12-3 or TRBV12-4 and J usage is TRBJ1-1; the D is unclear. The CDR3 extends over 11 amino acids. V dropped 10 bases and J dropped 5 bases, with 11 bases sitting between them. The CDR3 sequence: CATVRVTEAFF. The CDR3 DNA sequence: TGTGCCACGGTGAGGGTTACTGAAGCTTTCTTT.

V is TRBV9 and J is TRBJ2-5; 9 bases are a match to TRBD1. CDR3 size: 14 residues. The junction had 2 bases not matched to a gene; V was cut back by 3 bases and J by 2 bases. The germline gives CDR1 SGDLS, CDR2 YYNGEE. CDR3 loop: CASSGGQGQETQYF. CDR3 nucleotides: TGTGCCAGCAGCGGCGGACAGGGGCAAGAGACCCAGTACTTC.

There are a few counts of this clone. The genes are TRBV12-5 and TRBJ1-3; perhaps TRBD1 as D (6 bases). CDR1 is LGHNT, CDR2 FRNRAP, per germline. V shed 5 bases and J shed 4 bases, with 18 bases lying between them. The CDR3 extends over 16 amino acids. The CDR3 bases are TGTGCTAGTGGTCCTTCTGGGGGGGCGGGAGGAAACACCATATATTTT. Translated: CASGPSGGAGGNTIYF.

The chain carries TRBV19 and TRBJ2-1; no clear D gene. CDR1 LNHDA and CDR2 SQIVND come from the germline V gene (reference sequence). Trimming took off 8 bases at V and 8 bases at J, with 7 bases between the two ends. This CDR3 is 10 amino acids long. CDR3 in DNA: TGTGCCAGTTCATCACATGAGCAGTTCTTC. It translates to CASSSHEQFF.

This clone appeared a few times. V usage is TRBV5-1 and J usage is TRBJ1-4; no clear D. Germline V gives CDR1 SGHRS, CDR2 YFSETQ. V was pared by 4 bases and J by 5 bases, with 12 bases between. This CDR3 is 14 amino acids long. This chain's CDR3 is CASSPVRANEKLFF. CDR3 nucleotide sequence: TGCGCCAGCAGCCCAGTAAGAGCAAATGAAAAACTGTTTTTT. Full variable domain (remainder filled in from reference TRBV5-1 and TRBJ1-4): KAGVTQTPRYLIKTRGQQVTLSCSPISGHRSVSWYQQTPGQGLQFLFEYFSETQRNKGNFPGRFSGRQFSNSRSEMNVSTLELGDSALYLCASSPVRANEKLFFGSGTQLSVL.

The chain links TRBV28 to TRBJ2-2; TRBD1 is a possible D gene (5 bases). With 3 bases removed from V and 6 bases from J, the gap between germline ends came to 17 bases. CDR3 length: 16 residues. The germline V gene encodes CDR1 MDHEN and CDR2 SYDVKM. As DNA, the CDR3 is TGTGCCAGCAGTTTGGGCAGGGTAGGGGAATCCGGGGAGCTGTTTTTT. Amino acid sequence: CASSLGRVGESGELFF.